This TCR beta chain was captured by sequencing in a study of blood T cell repertoires in COVID-19. Study-level background: In each case, the material was cDNA or gDNA derived from T cells, B-cell-depleted T cells, or PBMCs.

Produced via immunoSEQ multiplex PCR; TCRdb's table is partial and in-frame only. Altogether over 70,000 clones are present, approximately 89% being singletons, with the ten largest covering about 4.6%. The trim removed 4 bases at V and 1 base at J, leaving 7 bases unmatched. The CDR3 length is 16 residues. Germline V gene data show CDR1 as KGHDR and CDR2 as SFDVKD. Input material: peripheral blood. This TCR derives from a man older than 75 with acute or convalescent COVID-19. This sequence joins TRBV24-1 and TRBJ2-3; 7 bases are a match to TRBD2. The CDR3 region is CATSDPGRGGTDTQYF. CDR3 DNA sequence: TGTGCCACCAGTGACCCCGGACGGGGGGGCACAGATACGCAGTATTTT.